The 25 T cell receptor beta chains below were found in one sample sequenced in a study of blood T cell repertoires in COVID-19. Sequenced by immunoSEQ multiplex PCR; TCRdb stores in-frame clones only, minus some. The sample holds fewer than 150,000 clones, 85% to 90% seen once. Sequenced input: peripheral blood. The receptors derive from a human donor in a cohort sampled during active COVID-19.

The chain combines TRBV28 with TRBJ2-5, with D uncertain. V gave up 7 bases and J gave up 2 bases, with 5 bases separating them. The germline V gene has CDR1 MDHEN and CDR2 SYDVKM. The CDR3 consists of 11 residues. The CDR3 sequence: CASTIQETQYF. The CDR3 DNA reads as TGTGCCAGCACTATTCAAGAGACCCAGTACTTC.

The V and J genes are TRBV24-1 and TRBJ2-2; D is perhaps TRBD1 (5 bases). Germline loops: CDR1 KGHDR, CDR2 SFDVKD. Trimming took 9 bases from V and 3 from J, leaving 10 bases between them. There are 13 residues in the CDR3. The CDR3 sequence is CATSRVDTGELFF. In DNA, the CDR3 is TGTGCCACCTCCAGGGTGGACACCGGGGAGCTGTTTTTT.

This rearrangement joins TRBV6-6 to TRBJ1-5; 8 bases fit TRBD1. J lost 2 bases, V lost 5 bases, and 20 bases had no gene match. From germline, CDR1 is MNHNY and CDR2 SVGAGI (reference sequence). The CDR3 runs to 20 residues. The CDR3 sequence: CASSLAGGHRGDIRNQPQHF. CDR3 sequence (DNA): TGTGCCAGCAGTCTTGCAGGGGGCCATCGCGGTGATATTCGCAATCAGCCCCAGCATTTT.

The chain links TRBV7-7 to TRBJ2-1, with 11 bases that match TRBD2. CDR1 is SSHAT, CDR2 FNYEAQ, per germline (reference sequence). The V segment lost 2 bases and the J segment 5 bases; nucleotides outside the gene matches: 14. The CDR3 length is 19 residues. CDR3 sequence: CASSLHAASGRLIDNEQFF. As DNA, the CDR3 is TGTGCCAGCAGCTTACACGCGGCTAGCGGGAGGTTAATCGACAATGAGCAGTTCTTC.

The rearrangement joins TRBV7-2 to TRBJ2-2; maybe TRBD2 (6 bases). CDR1 is SGHTA and CDR2 is FQGNSA in the germline V gene. Between the trimmed V and J ends, which lost 4 bases and 6 bases, there was a span of 27 bases. This CDR3 contains 19 residues. The CDR3 DNA reads TGTGCCAGCAGCTCGAGGGGTTTCGGGCAGGGCGGGAATTCCGGGGAGCTGTTTTTT. Its translation is CASSSRGFGQGGNSGELFF.

The chain combines TRBV5-1 with TRBJ2-5, with 9 positions matching TRBD2. Unmatched junction bases numbered 5, after V lost 5 bases and J lost 3 bases. CDR1 is SGHRS, CDR2 YFSETQ, per germline. The CDR3 spans 14 residues. CDR3 bases: TGCGCCAGCAGAACACGGACTAGCGAAGAGACCCAGTACTTC. Translated: CASRTRTSEETQYF.

The rearrangement joins TRBV2 to TRBJ2-7; TRBD2 is a possible D gene (5 bases). Germline CDR1 and CDR2: SNHLY and FYNNEI. CDR3 length equals 13 residues. V was shortened by 6 bases and J by 13 bases, with 22 bases between the two germline ends. The CDR3 loop reads CASRANSGVILYV. CDR3 DNA: TGTGCCAGCAGGGCTAACAGCGGTGTCATTCTATACGTC.

The rearrangement joins TRBV5-4 to TRBJ2-3; a weak D match, TRBD1 (5 bases). Germline V gene data show CDR1 as SGHNT and CDR2 as YYREEE (reference sequence). The CDR3 has 14 amino acids. V was trimmed by 0 bases and J by 0 bases, leaving 5 bases between them. The CDR3 DNA reads as TGTGCCAGCAGCTTGGGGGGCAGCACAGATACGCAGTATTTT. Translated, it gives CASSLGGSTDTQYF. Supplemented by reference TRBV5-4 and TRBJ2-3, the full variable domain reads ETGVTQSPTHLIKTRGQQVTLRCSSQSGHNTVSWYQQALGQGPQFIFQYYREEENGRGNFPPRFSGLQFPNYSSELNVNALELDDSALYLCASSLGGSTDTQYFGPGTRLTVL.

The J gene is TRBJ1-1, the V gene TRBV18; TRBD1 aligns across 8 bases. CDR3 length: 15 residues. From germline, CDR1 is KGHSH and CDR2 LQKENI. The V segment lost 4 bases and the J segment 1 base; nucleotides outside the gene matches: 5. The CDR3 here is CASSQWTGRNTEAFF. The CDR3 region has the DNA TGTGCCAGCTCACAATGGACAGGGAGGAACACTGAAGCTTTCTTT.

V usage is TRBV18 and J usage is TRBJ2-3; 7 positions match TRBD1. There are 15 residues in the CDR3. Looked up from germline, CDR1 is KGHSH and CDR2 is LQKENI. The trim removed 6 bases at V and 2 bases at J, leaving 8 bases unmatched. The CDR3 region is CASSVGQHLTDTQYF. The CDR3 DNA is TGTGCCAGCTCCGTGGGACAGCATCTCACAGATACGCAGTATTTT.

The DNA for the CDR3 is TGTGCCAGCGGGACAGGGGTCGGAAACACCATATATTTT. Translation: CASGTGVGNTIYF. V gene TRBV2 combines with J gene TRBJ1-3, with TRBD1 identical over 10 bases. Trimming removed 8 bases from V and 4 bases from J; junction bases left unmatched: 2. Germline values: CDR1 SNHLY, CDR2 FYNNEI. This CDR3 comprises 13 residues.

V usage is TRBV9 and J usage is TRBJ1-3, with 9 bases lining up with TRBD1. In germline, CDR1 is SGDLS, CDR2 YYNGEE. CDR3 length equals 16 residues. With 2 bases clipped from V and 3 bases from J, the junction kept 6 bases outside the gene matches. The CDR3 loop reads CASSVLPGQGGNTIYF. CDR3 in DNA: TGTGCCAGCAGCGTTCTCCCGGGACAGGGTGGAAACACCATATATTTT.

CDR3 residues: CATQRDSPPNQPQHF. CDR3 coding DNA: TGTGCCACCCAACGGGACTCCCCTCCCAATCAGCCCCAGCATTTT. The chain has TRBV2 and TRBJ1-5, with D possibly being TRBD1 (5 bases). Trimming removed 10 bases from V and 3 bases from J, with 19 bases in between. Per the germline V gene, CDR1 is SNHLY and CDR2 is FYNNEI. The CDR3 has 15 residues. Full variable domain (outside the CDR3, taken from reference TRBV2 and TRBJ1-5): EPEVTQTPSHQVTQMGQEVILRCVPISNHLYFYWYRQILGQKVEFLVSFYNNEISEKSEIFDDQFSVERPDGSNFTLKIRSTKLEDSAMYFCATQRDSPPNQPQHFGDGTRLSIL.

The chain couples TRBV6-1 to TRBJ2-3; 10 bases align to TRBD2. Germline V gives CDR1 MNHNS, CDR2 SASEGT. This CDR3 contains 18 residues. Trimming cost V 4 bases and J 1 base; bases outside gene matches: 11. DNA for the CDR3: TGTGCCAGCAGTGGCAGAGTAGCGGGAGGAGCTGGCACAGATACGCAGTATTTT. Residues: CASSGRVAGGAGTDTQYF.

The rearrangement joins TRBV10-3 to TRBJ1-2, with D tentatively TRBD1 (5 bases). With 6 bases removed from V and 6 bases from J, the gap between germline ends came to 14 bases. Germline lookup yields CDR1 ENHRY and CDR2 SYGVKD. The CDR3 has 13 amino acids. The CDR3 spells CAIRLTGVDGYTF. CDR3 bases: TGTGCCATCAGACTTACAGGTGTAGATGGCTACACCTTC.

V and J are TRBV9 and TRBJ1-2; no definite D call. Trimming cost V 4 bases and J 9 bases, with 13 bases left between them. Germline CDR1 and CDR2: SGDLS and YYNGEE. The CDR3 length is 12 residues. The CDR3 is CASSPWTASYTF. CDR3 bases: TGTGCCAGCAGCCCCTGGACTGCGAGCTACACCTTC. The full variable domain, with the rest looked up from reference TRBV9 and TRBJ1-2, is DSGVTQTPKHLITATGQRVTLRCSPRSGDLSVYWYQQSLDQGLQFLIQYYNGEERAKGNILERFSAQQFPDLHSELNLSSLELGDSALYFCASSPWTASYTFGSGTRLTVV.

This chain joins TRBV10-3 and TRBJ2-5, with D possibly TRBD2 on 5 matching bases. Per germline, CDR1 ENHRY and CDR2 SYGVKD. Trimming removed 9 bases from V and 5 bases from J, with 13 bases in between. The CDR3 is 12 residues long. DNA of the CDR3: TGTGCCATGGGAGATCCGGGGGAGACCCAGTACTTC. It codes for CAMGDPGETQYF.

The chain has TRBV7-9 and TRBJ1-2, with D uncertain. The ends were cut back, 7 bases at V and 1 base at J, with 13 bases in the middle. Germline V gives CDR1 SEHNR, CDR2 FQNEAQ (reference sequence). CDR3 length: 14 amino acids. The CDR3 DNA follows: TGTGCCAGCACCATTTGGCGGGGTAACTATGGCTACACCTTC. It yields the protein CASTIWRGNYGYTF.

The V and J genes are TRBV24-1 and TRBJ1-5; 9 nucleotides line up with TRBD1. CDR3 length: 16 residues. The V gene's germline CDR1 is KGHDR and CDR2 SFDVKD. J gave up 3 bases and V 4 bases, and 6 bases lay outside the gene matches. The CDR3 reads CATSDTRTGDNQPQHF. The CDR3 coding sequence is TGTGCCACCAGTGACACTAGGACAGGGGACAATCAGCCCCAGCATTTT.

The rearrangement links TRBV7-2 to TRBJ2-1; no definite D call. Germline CDR1 is SGHTA and CDR2 is FQGNSA. V was clipped by 4 bases and J by 7 bases, with 11 bases between them. CDR3 length equals 13 residues. The CDR3 loop reads CASSSTLWNEQFF. In DNA, the CDR3 is TGTGCCAGCAGCTCTACCCTTTGGAATGAGCAGTTCTTC.

There are a few counts of this clone. The J gene is TRBJ1-2, the V gene TRBV19; weak D call: TRBD1 (6 bases). The CDR3 length is 15 residues. Germline CDR1 is LNHDA and CDR2 is SQIVND (reference sequence). The germline V and J ends were trimmed by 10 bases and 2 bases, with 20 bases remaining between them. The CDR3 loop is CATRSRDIVNYGYTF. CDR3 nucleotides: TGTGCCACTCGGAGCCGGGACATAGTAAACTATGGCTACACCTTC.

The genes are TRBV6-8 and TRBJ2-2, with 7 nucleotides matching TRBD2. After removal of 0 bases from V and 6 bases from J, the junction contained 4 bases not matched to a gene. The CDR3 has 15 residues. Germline assignment: CDR1 MNHGY and CDR2 SAAAGT. CDR3: CASSYSIRGAGELFF. In nucleotides, the CDR3 is TGTGCCAGCAGTTACTCGATTCGGGGGGCCGGGGAGCTGTTTTTT.

The V gene is TRBV18, the J gene TRBJ1-4; TRBD1 might be the D (5 bases). The CDR3 totals 16 residues. V lost 7 bases to trimming and J lost 6 bases, with 21 bases between them. From germline, CDR1 is KGHSH and CDR2 LQKENI. CDR3 DNA sequence: TGTGCCAGCTACAAGGGAATTCGGGGGTCCGATGAAAAACTGTTTTTT. Its protein is CASYKGIRGSDEKLFF.

The chain recombines TRBV30 with TRBJ2-7; TRBD1 matches at 9 bases. J was trimmed by 2 bases and V by 5 bases; bases with no gene match: 10. The CDR3 loop spans 15 amino acids. Germline lookup yields CDR1 GTSNPN and CDR2 SVGIG (reference sequence). CDR3 protein: CAWREQGAWAYEQYF. Written as DNA, the CDR3 is TGTGCCTGGCGAGAACAGGGGGCATGGGCCTACGAGCAGTACTTC.

The chain combines TRBV7-9 with TRBJ1-1; no firm D call. CDR1 and CDR2 (germline): SEHNR, FQNEAQ (reference sequence). The CDR3 is 14 residues long. Trimming removed 5 bases from V and 4 bases from J, with 14 bases in between. CDR3 in amino acids: CASSQTTAGTEAFF. The CDR3 nucleotides are TGTGCCAGCAGCCAGACTACAGCGGGCACTGAAGCTTTCTTT. Together with reference TRBV7-9 and TRBJ1-1, the CDR3 gives the full variable domain: DTGVSQNPRHKITKRGQNVTFRCDPISEHNRLYWYRQTLGQGPEFLTYFQNEAQLEKSRLLSDRFSAERPKGSFSTLEIQRTEQGDSAMYLCASSQTTAGTEAFFGQGTRLTVV.